Listed here is a single T cell receptor beta chain. The data belong to a study of shared clonotypes between healthy human individuals. The CDR3 has 11 amino acids. The germline V gene encodes CDR1 DFQATT and CDR2 SNEGSKA (reference sequence). Here immunoSEQ multiplex PCR was the method, and the copy in TCRdb shows in-frame clones only, minus some. The sample consists of roughly 1,600,000 clones, 97% to 99% of them appearing once. The rearrangement links TRBV20-1 to TRBJ1-1; no clear D gene. The sequenced sample consisted of naive CD4+ T cells sorted from blood. Described subset: CD45RA+ positively selected. The TCR sequence derives from a man aged 30 to 45 in good health. CDR3 loop: CSLLYPKGAFF. In nucleotides, the CDR3 is TGCAGCCTCCTTTATCCTAAAGGGGCTTTCTTT.